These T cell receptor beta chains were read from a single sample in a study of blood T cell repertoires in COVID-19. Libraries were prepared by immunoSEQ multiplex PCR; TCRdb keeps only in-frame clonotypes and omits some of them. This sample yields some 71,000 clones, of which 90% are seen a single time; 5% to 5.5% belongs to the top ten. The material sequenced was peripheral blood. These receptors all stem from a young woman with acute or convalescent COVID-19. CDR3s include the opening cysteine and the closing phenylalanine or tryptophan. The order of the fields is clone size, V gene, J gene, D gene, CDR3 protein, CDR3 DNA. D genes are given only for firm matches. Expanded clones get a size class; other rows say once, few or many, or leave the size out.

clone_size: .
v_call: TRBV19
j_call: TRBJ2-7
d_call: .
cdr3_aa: CASIKAAAPPYEQYF
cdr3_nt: TGTGCCAGTATAAAGGCGGCGGCCCCTCCCTACGAGCAGTACTTC

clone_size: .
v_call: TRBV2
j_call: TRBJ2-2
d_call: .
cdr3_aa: CASSEGFGRNTGELFF
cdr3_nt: TGTGCCAGCAGTGAAGGGTTTGGCAGGAACACCGGGGAGCTGTTTTTT

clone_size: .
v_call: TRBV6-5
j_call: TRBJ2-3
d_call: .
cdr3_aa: CASSTRGDGTDTQYF
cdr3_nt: TGTGCCAGCAGTACCAGGGGGGACGGGACAGATACGCAGTATTTT

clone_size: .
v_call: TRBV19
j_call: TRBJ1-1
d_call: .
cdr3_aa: CASSMISRDTEAFF
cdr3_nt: TGTGCCAGTAGTATGATTTCCAGGGACACTGAAGCTTTCTTT

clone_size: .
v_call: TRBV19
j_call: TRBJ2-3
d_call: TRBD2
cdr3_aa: CASSRTSGSSDTQYF
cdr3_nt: TGTGCCAGTAGTAGGACTAGCGGGAGCTCAGATACGCAGTATTTT

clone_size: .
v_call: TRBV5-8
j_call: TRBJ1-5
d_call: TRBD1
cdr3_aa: CASSPGGFVGNQPQHF
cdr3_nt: TGTGCCAGCAGTCCAGGGGGTTTTGTGGGCAATCAGCCCCAGCATTTT

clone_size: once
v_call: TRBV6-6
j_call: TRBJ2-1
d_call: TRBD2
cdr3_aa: CASSGTSGDSYNEQFF
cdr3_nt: TGTGCCAGCAGTGGGACTAGCGGGGACTCCTACAATGAGCAGTTCTTC

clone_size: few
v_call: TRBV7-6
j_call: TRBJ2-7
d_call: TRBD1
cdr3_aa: CASADRAYEQYF
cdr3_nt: TGTGCCAGCGCCGACAGGGCCTACGAGCAGTACTTC

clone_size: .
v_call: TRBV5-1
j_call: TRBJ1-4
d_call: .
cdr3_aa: CASSLLQGSGEKLFF
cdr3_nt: TGCGCCAGCAGCTTACTCCAGGGGAGCGGTGAAAAACTGTTTTTT

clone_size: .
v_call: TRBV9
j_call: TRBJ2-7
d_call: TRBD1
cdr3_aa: CASSVDRGYEQYF
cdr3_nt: TGTGCCAGCAGCGTCGACAGGGGATACGAGCAGTACTTC

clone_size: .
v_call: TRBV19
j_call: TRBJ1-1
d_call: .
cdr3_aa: CASSISGGFEAFF
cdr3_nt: TGTGCCAGTAGTATAAGCGGGGGTTTCGAAGCTTTCTTT

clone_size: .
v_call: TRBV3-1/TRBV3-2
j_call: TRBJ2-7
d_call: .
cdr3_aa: CASSQGGTYEQYF
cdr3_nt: TGTGCCAGCAGCCAAGGCGGGACCTACGAGCAGTACTTC

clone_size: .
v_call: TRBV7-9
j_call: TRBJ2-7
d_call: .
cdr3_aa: CASSLDSSHEQYF
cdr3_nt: TGTGCCAGCAGCCTGGACTCTTCCCACGAGCAGTACTTC

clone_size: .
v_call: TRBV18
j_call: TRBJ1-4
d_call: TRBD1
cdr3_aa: CASSKPGQGNEKLFF
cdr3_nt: TGTGCCAGCTCAAAGCCGGGACAGGGCAATGAAAAACTGTTTTTT

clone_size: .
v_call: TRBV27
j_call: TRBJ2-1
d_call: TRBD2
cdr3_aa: CASSPGTSGYNEQFF
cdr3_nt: TGTGCCAGCAGTCCCGGGACTAGCGGATACAATGAGCAGTTCTTC

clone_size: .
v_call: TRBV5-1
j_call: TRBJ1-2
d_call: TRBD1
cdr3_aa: CASSQSSGQGYGGYTF
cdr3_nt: TGCGCCAGCAGCCAATCTTCTGGACAGGGATACGGTGGCTACACCTTC

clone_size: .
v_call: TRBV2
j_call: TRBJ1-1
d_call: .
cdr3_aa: CASQGNTEAFF
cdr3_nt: TGTGCCAGCCAGGGCAACACTGAAGCTTTCTTT

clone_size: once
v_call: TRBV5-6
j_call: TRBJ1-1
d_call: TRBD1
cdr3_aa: CASSVKRQGMNTEAFF
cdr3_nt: TGTGCCAGCAGCGTGAAACGACAGGGGATGAACACTGAAGCTTTCTTT

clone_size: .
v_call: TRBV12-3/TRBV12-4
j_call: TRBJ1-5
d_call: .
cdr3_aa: CASSWGGTPQHF
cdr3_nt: TGTGCCAGCAGTTGGGGGGGTACGCCCCAGCATTTT

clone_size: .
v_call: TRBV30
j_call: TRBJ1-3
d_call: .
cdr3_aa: CAAGLTGDTIYF
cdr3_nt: TGTGCCGCCGGACTCACGGGAGACACCATATATTTT

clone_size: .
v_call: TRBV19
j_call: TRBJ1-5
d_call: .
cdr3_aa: CASSITLGGVGQPQHF
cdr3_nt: TGTGCCAGTAGTATAACACTCGGCGGGGTTGGACAGCCCCAGCATTTT

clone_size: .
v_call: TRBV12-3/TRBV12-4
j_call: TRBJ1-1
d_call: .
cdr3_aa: CASSLGENTEAFF
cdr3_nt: TGTGCCAGCAGTTTAGGAGAGAACACTGAAGCTTTCTTT

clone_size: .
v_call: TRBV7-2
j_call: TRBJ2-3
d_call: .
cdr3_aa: CASSLGVGGLHTDTQYF
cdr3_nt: TGTGCCAGCAGCTTAGGGGTTGGGGGACTCCACACAGATACGCAGTATTTT

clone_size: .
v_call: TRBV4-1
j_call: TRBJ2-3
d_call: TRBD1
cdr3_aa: CASSLRPRTGGTDTQYF
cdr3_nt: TGCGCCAGCAGCCTACGCCCCCGGACAGGTGGCACAGATACGCAGTATTTT

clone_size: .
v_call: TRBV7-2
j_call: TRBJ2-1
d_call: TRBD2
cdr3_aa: CASSYPGLAGNEQFF
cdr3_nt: TGTGCCAGCAGTTATCCGGGACTAGCGGGCAATGAGCAGTTCTTC

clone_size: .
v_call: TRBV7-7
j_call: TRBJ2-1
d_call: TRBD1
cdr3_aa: CASSLIIEQGAKNEQFF
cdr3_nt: TGTGCCAGCAGTTTAATAATCGAACAGGGGGCGAAGAATGAGCAGTTCTTC

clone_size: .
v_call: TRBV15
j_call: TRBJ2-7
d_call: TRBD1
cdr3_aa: CATSMRQGYEQYF
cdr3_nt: TGTGCCACCAGCATGAGACAGGGCTACGAGCAGTACTTC

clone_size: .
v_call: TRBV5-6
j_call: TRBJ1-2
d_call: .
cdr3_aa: CASTREGGMNYGYTF
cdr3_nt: TGTGCCAGCACCCGGGAGGGGGGTATGAACTATGGCTACACCTTC

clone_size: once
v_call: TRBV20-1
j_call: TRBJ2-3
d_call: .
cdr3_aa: CSASGGRGDTQYF
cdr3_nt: TGCAGTGCTAGTGGAGGGAGAGGCGATACGCAGTATTTT

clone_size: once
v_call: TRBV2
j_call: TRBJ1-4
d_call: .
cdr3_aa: CASSEAGGVGEKLFF
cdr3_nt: TGTGCCAGCAGTGAAGCTGGGGGGGTTGGGGAAAAACTGTTTTTT

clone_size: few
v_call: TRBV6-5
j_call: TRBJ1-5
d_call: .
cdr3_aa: CASSFRRNQPQHF
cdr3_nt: TGTGCCAGCAGTTTTCGTCGCAATCAGCCCCAGCATTTT

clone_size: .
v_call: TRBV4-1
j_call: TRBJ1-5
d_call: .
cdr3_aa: CASSPLGLGGQPQHF
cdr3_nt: TGCGCCAGCAGCCCGCTTGGTTTAGGGGGTCAGCCCCAGCATTTT

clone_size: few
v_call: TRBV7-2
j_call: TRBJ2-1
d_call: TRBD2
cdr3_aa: CASSLTGGPVGEQFF
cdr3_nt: TGTGCCAGCAGCTTAACGGGAGGGCCGGTTGGGGAGCAGTTCTTC

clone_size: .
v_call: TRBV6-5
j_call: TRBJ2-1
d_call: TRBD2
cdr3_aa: CASSQGLAGHNEQFF
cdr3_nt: TGTGCCAGCAGCCAGGGACTAGCGGGGCACAATGAGCAGTTCTTC

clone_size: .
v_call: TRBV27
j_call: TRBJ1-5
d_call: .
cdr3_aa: CASSLSPYQPQHF
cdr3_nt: TGTGCCAGCAGTTTATCCCCCTATCAGCCCCAGCATTTT

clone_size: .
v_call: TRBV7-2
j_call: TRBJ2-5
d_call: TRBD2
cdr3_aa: CASSRGGGTQYF
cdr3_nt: TGTGCCAGCAGCCGGGGGGGAGGGACCCAGTACTTC

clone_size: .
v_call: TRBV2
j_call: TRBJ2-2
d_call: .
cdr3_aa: CASSKSGELFF
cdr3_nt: TGTGCCAGCAGTAAATCAGGGGAGCTGTTTTTT

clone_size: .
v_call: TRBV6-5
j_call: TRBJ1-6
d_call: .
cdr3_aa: CASSYDVGGSPLHF
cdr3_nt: TGTGCCAGCAGTTACGATGTGGGAGGATCACCCCTCCACTTT

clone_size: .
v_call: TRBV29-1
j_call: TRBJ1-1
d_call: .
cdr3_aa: CSVRTVNTEAFF
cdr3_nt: TGCAGCGTTAGGACAGTGAACACTGAAGCTTTCTTT

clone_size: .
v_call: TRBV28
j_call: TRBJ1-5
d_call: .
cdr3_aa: CASSFRGAGNQPQHF
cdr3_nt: TGTGCCAGCAGTTTTAGGGGCGCCGGCAATCAGCCCCAGCATTTT

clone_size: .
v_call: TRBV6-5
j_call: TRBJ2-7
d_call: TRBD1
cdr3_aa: CASRAGTGAYEQYF
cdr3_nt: TGTGCCAGCAGAGCGGGGACAGGGGCCTACGAGCAGTACTTC

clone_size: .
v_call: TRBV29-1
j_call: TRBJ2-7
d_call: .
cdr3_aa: CSVAGASDEQYF
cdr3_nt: TGCAGCGTGGCGGGGGCGAGCGACGAGCAGTACTTC